This record covers a single T cell receptor beta chain. This entry comes from a study of blood T cells in healthy people across ages. With 7 bases removed from V and 3 bases from J, the gap between germline ends came to 14 bases. This CDR3 is 13 amino acids long. The V gene's germline CDR1 is SQVTM and CDR2 ANQGSEA. The authors ran a second PCR of roughly 6 to 11 cycles using a sample-barcoded 5' primer and a J-beta primer mix. Each cDNA was tagged by a template-switch adaptor containing 12 random nucleotides. TCRdb re-derived calls from the 5' RACE reads in MiXCR, one entry per CDR3 protein. The table includes more than 900,000 distinct CDR3 sequences, 20% to 25% detected once. These data were also filed under a second study, of T cells of mothers and their children. As that study records: Related mother-child pairs showed slightly, non-significantly higher overlap than unrelated pairs.

The sample consisted of blood. The receptor was isolated from a girl between 2 and 10 years old in good health. The genes are TRBV29-1 and TRBJ2-3; weak D call: TRBD1 (5 bases). CDR3 sequence (DNA): TGCAGCGGAAGTAAGGGGCGTACAGATACGCAGTATTTT. Its translation: CSGSKGRTDTQYF.